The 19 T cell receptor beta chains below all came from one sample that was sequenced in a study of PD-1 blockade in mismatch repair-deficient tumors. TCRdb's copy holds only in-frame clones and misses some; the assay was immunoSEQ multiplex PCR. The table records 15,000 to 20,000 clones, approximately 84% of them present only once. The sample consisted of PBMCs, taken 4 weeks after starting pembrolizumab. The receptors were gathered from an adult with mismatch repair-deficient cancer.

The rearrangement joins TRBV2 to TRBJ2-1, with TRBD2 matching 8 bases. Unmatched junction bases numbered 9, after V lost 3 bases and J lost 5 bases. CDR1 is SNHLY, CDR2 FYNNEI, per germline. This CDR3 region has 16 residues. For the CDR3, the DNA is TGTGCCAGCAGTGACTGGGAGCGGGAGTCGGACAATGAGCAGTTCTTC. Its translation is CASSDWERESDNEQFF. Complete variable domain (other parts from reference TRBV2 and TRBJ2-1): EPEVTQTPSHQVTQMGQEVILRCVPISNHLYFYWYRQILGQKVEFLVSFYNNEISEKSEIFDDQFSVERPDGSNFTLKIRSTKLEDSAMYFCASSDWERESDNEQFFGPGTRLTVL.

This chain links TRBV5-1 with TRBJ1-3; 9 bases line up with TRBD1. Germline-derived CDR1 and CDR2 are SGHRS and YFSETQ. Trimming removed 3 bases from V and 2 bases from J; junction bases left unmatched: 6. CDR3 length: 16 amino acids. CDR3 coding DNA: TGCGCCAGCAGCTGGGGGGACAGGGACACTGGAAACACCATATATTTT. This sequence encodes CASSWGDRDTGNTIYF.

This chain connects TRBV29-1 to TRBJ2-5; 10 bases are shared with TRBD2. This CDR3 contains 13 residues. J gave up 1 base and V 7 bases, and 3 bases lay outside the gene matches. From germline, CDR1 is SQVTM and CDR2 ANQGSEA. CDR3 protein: CSGAGGSQETQYF. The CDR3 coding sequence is TGCAGCGGAGCGGGAGGGTCCCAAGAGACCCAGTACTTC. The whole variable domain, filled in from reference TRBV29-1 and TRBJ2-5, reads SAVISQKPSRDICQRGTSLTIQCQVDSQVTMMFWYRQQPGQSLTLIATANQGSEATYESGFVIDKFPISRPNLTFSTLTVSNMSPEDSSIYLCSGAGGSQETQYFGPGTRLLVL.

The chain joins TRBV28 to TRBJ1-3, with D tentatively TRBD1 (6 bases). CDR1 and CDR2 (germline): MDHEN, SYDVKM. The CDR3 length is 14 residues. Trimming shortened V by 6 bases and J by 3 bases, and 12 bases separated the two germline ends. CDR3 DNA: TGTGCCAGCAGCCCAGGACAGAGTGGAAACACCATATATTTT. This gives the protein CASSPGQSGNTIYF.

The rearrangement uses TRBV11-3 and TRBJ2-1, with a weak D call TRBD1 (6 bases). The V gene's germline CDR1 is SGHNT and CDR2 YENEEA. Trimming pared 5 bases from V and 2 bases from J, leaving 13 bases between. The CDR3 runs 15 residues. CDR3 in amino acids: CASSTQGMTYNEQFF. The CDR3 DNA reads TGTGCCAGCAGCACACAGGGAATGACCTACAATGAGCAGTTCTTC.

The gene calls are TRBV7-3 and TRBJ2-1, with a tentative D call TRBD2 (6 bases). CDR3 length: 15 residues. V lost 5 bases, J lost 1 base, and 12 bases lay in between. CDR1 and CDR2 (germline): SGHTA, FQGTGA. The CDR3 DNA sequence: TGTGCCAGCAGCCCTAATAGCGGTTCCTACAATGAGCAGTTCTTC. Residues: CASSPNSGSYNEQFF.

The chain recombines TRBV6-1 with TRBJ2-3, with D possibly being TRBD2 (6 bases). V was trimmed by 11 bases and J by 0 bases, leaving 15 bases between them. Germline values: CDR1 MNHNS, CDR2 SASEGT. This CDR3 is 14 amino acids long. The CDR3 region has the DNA TGTGCCTCAAGACTAGTCCTTAGCACAGATACGCAGTATTTT. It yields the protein CASRLVLSTDTQYF.

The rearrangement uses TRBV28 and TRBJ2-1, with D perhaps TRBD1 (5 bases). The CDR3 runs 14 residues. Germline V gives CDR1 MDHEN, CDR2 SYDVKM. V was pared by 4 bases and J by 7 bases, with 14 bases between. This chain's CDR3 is CASSSAGNRNEQFF. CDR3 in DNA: TGTGCCAGCAGTTCCGCAGGGAACAGAAATGAGCAGTTCTTC.

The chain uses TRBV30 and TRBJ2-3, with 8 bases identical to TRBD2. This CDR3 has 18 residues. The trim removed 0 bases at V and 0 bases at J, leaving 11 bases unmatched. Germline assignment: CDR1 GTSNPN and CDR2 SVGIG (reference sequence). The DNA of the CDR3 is TGTGCCTGGAGTGTGCCGTTAAGACCTAGCGGGAGCACAGATACGCAGTATTTT. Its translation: CAWSVPLRPSGSTDTQYF. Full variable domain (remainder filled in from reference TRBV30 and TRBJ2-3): SQTIHQWPATLVQPVGSPLSLECTVEGTSNPNLYWYRQAAGRGLQLLFYSVGIGQISSEVPQNLSASRPQDRQFILSSKKLLLSDSGFYLCAWSVPLRPSGSTDTQYFGPGTRLTVL.

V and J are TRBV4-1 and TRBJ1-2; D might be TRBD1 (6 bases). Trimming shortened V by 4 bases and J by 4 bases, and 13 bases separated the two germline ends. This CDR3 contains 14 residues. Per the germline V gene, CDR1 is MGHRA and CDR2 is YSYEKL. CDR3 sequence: CASSLTRDIYGYTF. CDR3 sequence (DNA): TGCGCCAGCAGCCTAACCCGGGACATCTATGGCTACACCTTC.

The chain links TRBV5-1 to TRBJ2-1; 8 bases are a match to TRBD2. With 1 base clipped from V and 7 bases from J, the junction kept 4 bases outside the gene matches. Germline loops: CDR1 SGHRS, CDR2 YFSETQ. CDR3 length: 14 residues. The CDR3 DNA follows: TGCGCCAGCAGCTTGTCGGGAGGGCATAATGAGCAGTTCTTC. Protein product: CASSLSGGHNEQFF.

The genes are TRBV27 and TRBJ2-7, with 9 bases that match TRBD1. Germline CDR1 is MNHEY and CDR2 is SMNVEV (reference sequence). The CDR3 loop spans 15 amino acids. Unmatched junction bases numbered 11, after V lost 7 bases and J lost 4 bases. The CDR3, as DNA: TGTGCCAGCACCCTAAGGACAGGGGCAAGGTACGAGCAGTACTTC. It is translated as CASTLRTGARYEQYF.

The CDR3 spells CASSVSQGNYEQYF. The CDR3 DNA is TGTGCCAGCAGCGTATCACAGGGGAACTACGAGCAGTACTTC. The chain recombines TRBV9 with TRBJ2-7; 7 nucleotides align to TRBD1. V lost 1 base, J lost 3 bases, and 4 bases stayed unmatched. The germline gives CDR1 SGDLS, CDR2 YYNGEE. This CDR3 region has 14 residues. The variable domain in full, completed from reference TRBV9 and TRBJ2-7, reads DSGVTQTPKHLITATGQRVTLRCSPRSGDLSVYWYQQSLDQGLQFLIQYYNGEERAKGNILERFSAQQFPDLHSELNLSSLELGDSALYFCASSVSQGNYEQYFGPGTRLTVT.

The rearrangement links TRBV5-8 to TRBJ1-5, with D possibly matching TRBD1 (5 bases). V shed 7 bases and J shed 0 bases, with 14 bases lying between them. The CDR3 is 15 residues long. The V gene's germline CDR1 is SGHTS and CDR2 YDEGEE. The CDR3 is CASQRQYYSNQPQHF. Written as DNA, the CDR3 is TGTGCCAGCCAGAGACAGTACTATAGCAATCAGCCCCAGCATTTT. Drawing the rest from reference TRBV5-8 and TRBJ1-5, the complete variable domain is EAGVTQSPTHLIKTRGQQATLRCSPISGHTSVYWYQQALGLGLQFLLWYDEGEERNRGNFPPRFSGRQFPNYSSELNVNALELEDSALYLCASQRQYYSNQPQHFGDGTRLSIL.

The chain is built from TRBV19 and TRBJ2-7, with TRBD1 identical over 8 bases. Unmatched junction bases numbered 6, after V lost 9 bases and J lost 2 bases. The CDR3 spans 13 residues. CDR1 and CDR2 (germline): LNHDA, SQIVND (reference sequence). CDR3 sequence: CASGQGYTYEQYF. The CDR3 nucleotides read TGTGCCAGCGGACAGGGATATACCTACGAGCAGTACTTC.

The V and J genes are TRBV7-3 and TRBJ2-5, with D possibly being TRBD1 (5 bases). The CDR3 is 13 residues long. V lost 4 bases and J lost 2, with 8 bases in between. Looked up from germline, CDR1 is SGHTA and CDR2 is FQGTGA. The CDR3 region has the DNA TGTGCCAGCAGCTCAAGACAGCAAGAGACCCAGTACTTC. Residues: CASSSRQQETQYF.

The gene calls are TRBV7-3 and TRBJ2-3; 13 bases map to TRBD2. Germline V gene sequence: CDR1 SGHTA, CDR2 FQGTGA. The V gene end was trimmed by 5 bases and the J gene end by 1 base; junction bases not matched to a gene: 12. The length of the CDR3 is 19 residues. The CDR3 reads CASSAHTSGRASGTDTQYF. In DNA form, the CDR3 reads TGTGCCAGCAGCGCCCACACTAGCGGGAGGGCCTCGGGCACAGATACGCAGTATTTT.

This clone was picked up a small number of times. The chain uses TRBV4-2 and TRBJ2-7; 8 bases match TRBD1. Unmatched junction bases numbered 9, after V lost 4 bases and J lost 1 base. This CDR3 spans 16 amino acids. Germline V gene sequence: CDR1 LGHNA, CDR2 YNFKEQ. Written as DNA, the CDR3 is TGTGCCAGCAGCCCTACCATGGACAGGGTGTCCTACGAGCAGTACTTC. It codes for CASSPTMDRVSYEQYF.

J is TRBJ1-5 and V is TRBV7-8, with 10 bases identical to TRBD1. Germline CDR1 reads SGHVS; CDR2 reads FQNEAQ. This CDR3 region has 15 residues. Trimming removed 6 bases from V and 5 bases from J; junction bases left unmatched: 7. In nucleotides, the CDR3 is TGTGCCAGCAGTCTGACAGGGGGCGCGTATCAGCCCCAGCATTTT. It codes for CASSLTGGAYQPQHF.